Below are 5 T cell receptor beta chains sequenced from a single sample in a study of graft-versus-host responses after intestinal transplantation. The repertoire was sequenced with immunoSEQ multiplex PCR; TCRdb's copy has only in-frame clones and lacks some. Of some 100,000 clones detected, roughly nine tenths appear once; the ten largest clones hold over 0.75%. Their recognized antigens are unknown. This sample comprised unstimulated CD4+ T cells sorted from spleen or lymph node cells, obtained before transplant. These receptors were taken from a human donor who was the organ donor for an intestinal transplant.

The chain employs TRBV4-1 and TRBJ1-1; D possibly corresponds to TRBD1 (5 bases). The CDR3 has 16 residues. V lost 0 bases and J 0 bases, leaving 11 bases between the germline ends. Germline CDR1 MGHRA, CDR2 YSYEKL. CDR3 sequence reads: CASSQDRGRMNTEAFF. CDR3 DNA: TGCGCCAGCAGCCAAGATCGGGGCAGGATGAACACTGAAGCTTTCTTT.

The rearrangement joins TRBV5-8 to TRBJ1-2, with D perhaps TRBD1 (5 bases). Deletions cut 3 bases from V and 4 bases from J, with 13 bases between. This CDR3 is 14 amino acids long. Germline V lookup: CDR1 SGHTS, CDR2 YDEGEE. The CDR3 DNA reads TGTGCCAGCAGCTCCCGGGGTAGGGGCTATGGCTACACCTTC. Its protein is CASSSRGRGYGYTF. Together with reference TRBV5-8 and TRBJ1-2, the CDR3 gives the full variable domain: EAGVTQSPTHLIKTRGQQATLRCSPISGHTSVYWYQQALGLGLQFLLWYDEGEERNRGNFPPRFSGRQFPNYSSELNVNALELEDSALYLCASSSRGRGYGYTFGSGTRLTVV.

A few counts support this clone. The chain carries TRBV19 and TRBJ2-2; tentatively, D is TRBD1 or TRBD2 (5 bases each). This CDR3 comprises 14 residues. V dropped 6 bases and J dropped 4 bases, with 12 bases sitting between them. Germline assignment: CDR1 LNHDA and CDR2 SQIVND (reference sequence). The CDR3 DNA follows: TGTGCCAGTAGGACCCCTGGGGGCACCGGGGAGCTGTTTTTT. Amino acids: CASRTPGGTGELFF.

This chain links TRBV4-2 with TRBJ2-2; 9 bases are shared with TRBD2. The CDR3 is 18 residues long. Germline values: CDR1 LGHNA, CDR2 YNFKEQ. The junction had 8 bases not matched to a gene; V was cut back by 1 base and J by 2 bases. CDR3 in amino acids: CASSQGSGGHTNTGELFF. The CDR3 region has the DNA TGTGCCAGCAGCCAAGGTAGCGGGGGCCATACTAACACCGGGGAGCTGTTTTTT.

Written as DNA, the CDR3 is TGCGCCAGCAGCTTGGACAACTACGAGCAGTACTTC. This sequence encodes CASSLDNYEQYF. The rearrangement uses TRBV5-1 and TRBJ2-7; D unresolved. V lost 0 bases, J lost 3 bases, and 4 bases lay in between. Germline-derived CDR1 and CDR2 are SGHRS and YFSETQ. The CDR3 is 12 residues long.